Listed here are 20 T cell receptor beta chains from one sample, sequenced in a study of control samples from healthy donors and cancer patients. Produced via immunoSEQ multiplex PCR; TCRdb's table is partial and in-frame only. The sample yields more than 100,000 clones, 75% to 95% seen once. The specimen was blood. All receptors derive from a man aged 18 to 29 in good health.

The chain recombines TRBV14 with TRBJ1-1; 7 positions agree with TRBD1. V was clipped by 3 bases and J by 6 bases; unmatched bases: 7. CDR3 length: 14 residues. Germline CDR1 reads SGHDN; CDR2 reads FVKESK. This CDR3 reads CASSHTGEGAEAFF. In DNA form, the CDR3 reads TGTGCCAGCAGCCACACAGGGGAAGGCGCTGAAGCTTTCTTT.

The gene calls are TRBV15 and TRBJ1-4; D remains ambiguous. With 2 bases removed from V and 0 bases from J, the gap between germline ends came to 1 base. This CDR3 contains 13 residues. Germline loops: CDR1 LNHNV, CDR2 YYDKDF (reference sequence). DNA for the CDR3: TGTGCCACCAGCAGACCAACTAATGAAAAACTGTTTTTT. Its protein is CATSRPTNEKLFF. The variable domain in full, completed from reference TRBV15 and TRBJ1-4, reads DAMVIQNPRYQVTQFGKPVTLSCSQTLNHNVMYWYQQKSSQAPKLLFHYYDKDFNNEADTPDNFQSRRPNTSFCFLDIRSPGLGDTAMYLCATSRPTNEKLFFGSGTQLSVL.

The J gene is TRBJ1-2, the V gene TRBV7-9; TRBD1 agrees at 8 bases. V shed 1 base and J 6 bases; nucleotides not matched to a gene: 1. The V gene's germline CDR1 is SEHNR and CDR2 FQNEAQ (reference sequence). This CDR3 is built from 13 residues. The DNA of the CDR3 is TGTGCCAGCAGCTTAGGACAGGGGAATGGCTACACCTTC. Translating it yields CASSLGQGNGYTF.

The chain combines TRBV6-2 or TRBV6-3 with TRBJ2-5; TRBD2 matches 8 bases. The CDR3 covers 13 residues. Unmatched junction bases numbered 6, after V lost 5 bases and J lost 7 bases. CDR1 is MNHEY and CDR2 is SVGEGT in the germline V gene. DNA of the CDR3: TGTGCCAGCAGTCCCAGCGGGAGTGTGACCCAGTACTTC. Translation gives CASSPSGSVTQYF.

This CDR3 is CASSLFQGPGDTQYF. CDR3 coding DNA: TGTGCCAGCAGTTTATTTCAGGGTCCTGGGGATACGCAGTATTTT. This chain uses TRBV28 with TRBJ2-3, with D tentatively TRBD1 (5 bases). V was pared by 1 base and J by 6 bases, with 14 bases between. There are 15 residues in the CDR3. Germline values: CDR1 MDHEN, CDR2 SYDVKM.

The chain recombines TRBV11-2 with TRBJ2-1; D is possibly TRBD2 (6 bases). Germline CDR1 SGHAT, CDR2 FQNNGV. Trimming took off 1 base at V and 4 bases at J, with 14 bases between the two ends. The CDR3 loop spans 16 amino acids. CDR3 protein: CASSLGGGKTYNEQFF. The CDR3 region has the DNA TGTGCCAGCAGCTTAGGAGGAGGGAAAACGTACAATGAGCAGTTCTTC.

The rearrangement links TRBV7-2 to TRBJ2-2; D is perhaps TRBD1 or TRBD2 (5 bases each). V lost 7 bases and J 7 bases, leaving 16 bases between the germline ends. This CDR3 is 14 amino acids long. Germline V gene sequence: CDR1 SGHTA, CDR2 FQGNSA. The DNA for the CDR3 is TGTGCCAGCACTCCCGGGACCACTTACGGGGAGCTGTTTTTT. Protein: CASTPGTTYGELFF.

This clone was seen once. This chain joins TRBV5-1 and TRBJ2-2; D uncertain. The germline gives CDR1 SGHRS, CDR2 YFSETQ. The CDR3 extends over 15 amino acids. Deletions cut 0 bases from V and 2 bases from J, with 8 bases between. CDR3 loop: CASSLVRVNTGELFF. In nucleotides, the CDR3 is TGCGCCAGCAGCTTGGTACGGGTTAACACCGGGGAGCTGTTTTTT.

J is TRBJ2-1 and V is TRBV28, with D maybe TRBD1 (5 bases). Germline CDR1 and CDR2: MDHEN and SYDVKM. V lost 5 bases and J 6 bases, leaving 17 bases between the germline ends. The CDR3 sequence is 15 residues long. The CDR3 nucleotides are TGTGCCAGCAGTCCGACAGTGGTGCTCGGCAATGAGCAGTTCTTC. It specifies CASSPTVVLGNEQFF.

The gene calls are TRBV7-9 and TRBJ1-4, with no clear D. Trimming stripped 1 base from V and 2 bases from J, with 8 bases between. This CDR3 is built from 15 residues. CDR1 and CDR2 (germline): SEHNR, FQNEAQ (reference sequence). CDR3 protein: CASSLVGPTNEKLFF. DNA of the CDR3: TGTGCCAGCAGCTTAGTGGGCCCGACTAATGAAAAACTGTTTTTT.

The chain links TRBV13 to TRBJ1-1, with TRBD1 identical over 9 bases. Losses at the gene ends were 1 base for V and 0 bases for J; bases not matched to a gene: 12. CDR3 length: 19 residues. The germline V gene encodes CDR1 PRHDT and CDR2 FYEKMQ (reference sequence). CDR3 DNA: TGTGCCAGCAGCTTAGTAGGCTCGTTTGGGACAGGGTTGAACACTGAAGCTTTCTTT. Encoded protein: CASSLVGSFGTGLNTEAFF.

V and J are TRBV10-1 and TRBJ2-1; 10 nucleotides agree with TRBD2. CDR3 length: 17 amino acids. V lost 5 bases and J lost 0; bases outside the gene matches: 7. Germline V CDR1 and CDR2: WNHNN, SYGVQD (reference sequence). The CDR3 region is CASSSSGGPSSYNEQFF. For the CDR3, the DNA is TGCGCCAGCAGTTCTAGCGGGGGCCCCAGCTCCTACAATGAGCAGTTCTTC.

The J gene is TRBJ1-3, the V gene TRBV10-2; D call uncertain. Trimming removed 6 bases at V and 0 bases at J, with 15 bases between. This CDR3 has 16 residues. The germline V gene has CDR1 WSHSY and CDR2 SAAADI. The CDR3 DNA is TGCGCCAGCAGGGGTTACACGGATCTCTCTGGAAACACCATATATTTT. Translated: CASRGYTDLSGNTIYF.

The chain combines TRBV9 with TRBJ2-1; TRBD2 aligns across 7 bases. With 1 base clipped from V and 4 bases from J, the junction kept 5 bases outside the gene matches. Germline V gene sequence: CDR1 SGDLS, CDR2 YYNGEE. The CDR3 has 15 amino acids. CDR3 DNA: TGTGCCAGCAGCGTAAGCGGGGTCCTGTACAATGAGCAGTTCTTC. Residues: CASSVSGVLYNEQFF.

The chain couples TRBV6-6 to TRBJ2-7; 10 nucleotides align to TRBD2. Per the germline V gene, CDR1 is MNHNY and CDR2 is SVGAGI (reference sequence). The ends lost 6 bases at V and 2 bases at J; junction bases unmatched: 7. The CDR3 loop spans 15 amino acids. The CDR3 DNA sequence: TGTGCCAGCAGCTCTAGCGGGGGCACCCCCTACGAGCAGTACTTC. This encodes CASSSSGGTPYEQYF.

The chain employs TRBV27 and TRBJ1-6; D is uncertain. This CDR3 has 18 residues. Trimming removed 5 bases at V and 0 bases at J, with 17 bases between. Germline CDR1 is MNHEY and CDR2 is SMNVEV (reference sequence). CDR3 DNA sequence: TGTGCCAGCAGTCCCCATGTGGGTCAAAGCTCCTATAATTCACCCCTCCACTTT. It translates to CASSPHVGQSSYNSPLHF.

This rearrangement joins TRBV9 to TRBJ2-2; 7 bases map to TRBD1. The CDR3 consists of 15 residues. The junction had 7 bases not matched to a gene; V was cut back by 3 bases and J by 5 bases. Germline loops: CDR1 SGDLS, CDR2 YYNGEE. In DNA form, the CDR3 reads TGTGCCAGCAGCGGCCGGGACAGAGGAACCGGGGAGCTGTTTTTT. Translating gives CASSGRDRGTGELFF. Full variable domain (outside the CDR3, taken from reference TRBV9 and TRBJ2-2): DSGVTQTPKHLITATGQRVTLRCSPRSGDLSVYWYQQSLDQGLQFLIQYYNGEERAKGNILERFSAQQFPDLHSELNLSSLELGDSALYFCASSGRDRGTGELFFGEGSRLTVL.

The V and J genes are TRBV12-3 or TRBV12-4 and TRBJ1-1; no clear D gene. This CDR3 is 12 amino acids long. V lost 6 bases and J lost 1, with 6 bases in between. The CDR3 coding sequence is TGTGCCAGCAGCACAGAGAACACTGAAGCTTTCTTT. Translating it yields CASSTENTEAFF.

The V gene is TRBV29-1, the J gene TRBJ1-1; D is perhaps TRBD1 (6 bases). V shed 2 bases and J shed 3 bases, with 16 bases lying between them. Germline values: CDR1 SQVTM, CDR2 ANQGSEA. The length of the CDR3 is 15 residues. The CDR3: CSVESWEGGHTEAFF. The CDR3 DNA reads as TGCAGCGTTGAAAGCTGGGAGGGGGGGCACACTGAAGCTTTCTTT.

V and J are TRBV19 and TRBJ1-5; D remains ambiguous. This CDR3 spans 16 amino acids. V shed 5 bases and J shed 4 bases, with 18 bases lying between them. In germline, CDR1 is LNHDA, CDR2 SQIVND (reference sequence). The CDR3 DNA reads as TGTGCCAGTAGTCCTCATAGAACGACCCCAAATCAGCCCCAGCATTTT. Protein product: CASSPHRTTPNQPQHF.